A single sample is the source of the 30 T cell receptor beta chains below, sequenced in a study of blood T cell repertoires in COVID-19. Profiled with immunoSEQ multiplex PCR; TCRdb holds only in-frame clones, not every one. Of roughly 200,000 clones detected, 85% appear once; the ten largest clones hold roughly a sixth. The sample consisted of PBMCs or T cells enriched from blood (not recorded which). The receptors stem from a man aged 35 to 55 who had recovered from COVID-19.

CDR3 sequence reads: CASSPGGGSWYEQYF. The CDR3 coding sequence is TGTGCCAGCAGCCCTGGTGGTGGGAGCTGGTACGAGCAGTACTTC. V gene TRBV28 combines with J gene TRBJ2-7, with D possibly being TRBD2 (5 bases). This CDR3 is 15 amino acids long. V shed 6 bases and J shed 4 bases, with 19 bases lying between them. Germline CDR1 MDHEN, CDR2 SYDVKM.

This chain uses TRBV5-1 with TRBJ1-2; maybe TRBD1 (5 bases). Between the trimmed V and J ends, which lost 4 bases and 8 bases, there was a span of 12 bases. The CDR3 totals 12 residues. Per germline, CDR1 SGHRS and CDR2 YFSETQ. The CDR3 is CASSPETDGYTF. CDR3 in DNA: TGCGCCAGCAGCCCGGAGACAGACGGCTACACCTTC.

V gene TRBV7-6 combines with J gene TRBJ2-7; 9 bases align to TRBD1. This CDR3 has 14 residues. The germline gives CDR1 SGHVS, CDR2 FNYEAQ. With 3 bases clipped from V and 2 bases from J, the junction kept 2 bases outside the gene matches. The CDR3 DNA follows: TGTGCCAGCAGCTTCGGGACAGGGACCTACGAGCAGTACTTC. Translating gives CASSFGTGTYEQYF.

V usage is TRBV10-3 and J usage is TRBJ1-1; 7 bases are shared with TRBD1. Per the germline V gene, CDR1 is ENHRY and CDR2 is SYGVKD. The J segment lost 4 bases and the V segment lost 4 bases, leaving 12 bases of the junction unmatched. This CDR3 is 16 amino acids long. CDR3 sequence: CAISGANRGVGTEAFF. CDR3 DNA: TGTGCCATCAGTGGCGCAAACAGGGGAGTGGGCACTGAAGCTTTCTTT.

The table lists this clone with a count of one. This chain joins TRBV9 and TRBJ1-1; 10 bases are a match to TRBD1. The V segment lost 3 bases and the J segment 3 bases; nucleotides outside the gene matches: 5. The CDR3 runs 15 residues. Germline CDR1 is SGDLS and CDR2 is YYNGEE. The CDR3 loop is CASSETGTGDTEAFF. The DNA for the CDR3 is TGTGCCAGCAGCGAAACCGGGACAGGGGACACTGAAGCTTTCTTT. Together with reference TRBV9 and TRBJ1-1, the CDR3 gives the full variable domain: DSGVTQTPKHLITATGQRVTLRCSPRSGDLSVYWYQQSLDQGLQFLIQYYNGEERAKGNILERFSAQQFPDLHSELNLSSLELGDSALYFCASSETGTGDTEAFFGQGTRLTVV.

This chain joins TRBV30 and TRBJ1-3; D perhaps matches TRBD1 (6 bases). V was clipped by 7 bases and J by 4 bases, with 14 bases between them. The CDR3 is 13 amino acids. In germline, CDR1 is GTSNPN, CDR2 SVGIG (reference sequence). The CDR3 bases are TGTGCCTCTTCCCGGACAGCAGGAAACACCATATATTTT. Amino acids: CASSRTAGNTIYF.

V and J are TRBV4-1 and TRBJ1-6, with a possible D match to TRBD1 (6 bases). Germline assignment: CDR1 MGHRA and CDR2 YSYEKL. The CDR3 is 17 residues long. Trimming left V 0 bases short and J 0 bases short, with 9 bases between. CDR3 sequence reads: CASSQDRGSSYNSPLHF. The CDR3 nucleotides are TGCGCCAGCAGCCAAGATAGGGGGAGCTCCTATAATTCACCCCTCCACTTT.

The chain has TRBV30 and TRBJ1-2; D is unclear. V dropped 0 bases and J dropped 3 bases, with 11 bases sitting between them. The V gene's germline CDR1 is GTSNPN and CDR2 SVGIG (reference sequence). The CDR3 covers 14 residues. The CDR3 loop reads CAWSVPRVDYGYTF. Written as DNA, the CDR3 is TGTGCCTGGAGTGTCCCGCGGGTGGACTATGGCTACACCTTC.

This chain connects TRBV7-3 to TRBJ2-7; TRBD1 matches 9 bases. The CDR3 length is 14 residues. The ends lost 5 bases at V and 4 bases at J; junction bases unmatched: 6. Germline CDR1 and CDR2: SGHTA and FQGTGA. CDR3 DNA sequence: TGTGCCAGCAGCCCGGGACAGGGTCATTACGAGCAGTACTTC. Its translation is CASSPGQGHYEQYF.

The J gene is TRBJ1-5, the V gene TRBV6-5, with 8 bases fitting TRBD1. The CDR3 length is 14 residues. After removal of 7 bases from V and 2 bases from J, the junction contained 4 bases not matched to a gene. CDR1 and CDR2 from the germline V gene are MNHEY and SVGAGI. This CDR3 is CASNPTGGNQPQHF. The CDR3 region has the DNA TGTGCCAGCAATCCGACAGGGGGCAATCAGCCCCAGCATTTT.

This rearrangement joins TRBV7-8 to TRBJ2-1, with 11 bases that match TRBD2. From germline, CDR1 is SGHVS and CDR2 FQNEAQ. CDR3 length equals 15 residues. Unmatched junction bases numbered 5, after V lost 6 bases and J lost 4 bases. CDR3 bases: TGTGCCAGCAGAGCAACTAGCGGGAGTTACAATGAGCAGTTCTTC. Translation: CASRATSGSYNEQFF.

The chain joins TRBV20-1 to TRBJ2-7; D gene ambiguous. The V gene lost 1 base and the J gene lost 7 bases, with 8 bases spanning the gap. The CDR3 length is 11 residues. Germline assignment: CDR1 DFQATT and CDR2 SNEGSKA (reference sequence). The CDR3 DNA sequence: TGCAGTGCTAGAGGTGTCCGGGAGCAGTACTTC. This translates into CSARGVREQYF.

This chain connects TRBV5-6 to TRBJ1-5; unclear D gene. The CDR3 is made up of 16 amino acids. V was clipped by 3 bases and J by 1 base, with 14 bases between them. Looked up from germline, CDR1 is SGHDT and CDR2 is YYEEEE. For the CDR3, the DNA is TGTGCCAGCAGCTCCTCGGGTGATTGGAGCAATCAGCCCCAGCATTTT. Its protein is CASSSSGDWSNQPQHF.

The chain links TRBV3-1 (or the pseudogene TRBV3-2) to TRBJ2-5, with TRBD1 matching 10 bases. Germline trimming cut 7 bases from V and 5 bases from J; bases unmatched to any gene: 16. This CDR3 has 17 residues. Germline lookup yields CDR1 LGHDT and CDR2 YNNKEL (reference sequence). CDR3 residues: CASKSGIGTGVLETQYF. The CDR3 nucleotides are TGTGCCAGCAAGAGTGGGATAGGGACAGGGGTTCTCGAGACCCAGTACTTC.

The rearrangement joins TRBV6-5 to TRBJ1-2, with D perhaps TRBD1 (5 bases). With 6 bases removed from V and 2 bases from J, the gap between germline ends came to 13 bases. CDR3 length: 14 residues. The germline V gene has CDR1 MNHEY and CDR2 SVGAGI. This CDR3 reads CASRLTTENYGYTF. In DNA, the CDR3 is TGTGCCAGCAGGCTAACGACAGAGAACTATGGCTACACCTTC.

In nucleotides, the CDR3 is TGTGCCAGCAGTGAATCCCTTGTAGGGGTGAGTGAGCAGTACTTC. Its protein product is CASSESLVGVSEQYF. The V gene is TRBV6-1, the J gene TRBJ2-7; weak D call: TRBD1 (5 bases). Trimming removed 2 bases at V and 7 bases at J, with 18 bases between. This CDR3 is built from 15 residues. The germline V gene has CDR1 MNHNS and CDR2 SASEGT.

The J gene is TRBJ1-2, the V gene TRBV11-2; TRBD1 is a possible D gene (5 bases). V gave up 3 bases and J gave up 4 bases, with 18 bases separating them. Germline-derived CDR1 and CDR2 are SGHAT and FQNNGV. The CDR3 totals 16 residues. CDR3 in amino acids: CASSFHGTATTYGYTF. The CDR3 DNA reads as TGTGCCAGCAGCTTCCATGGGACTGCAACGACCTATGGCTACACCTTC.

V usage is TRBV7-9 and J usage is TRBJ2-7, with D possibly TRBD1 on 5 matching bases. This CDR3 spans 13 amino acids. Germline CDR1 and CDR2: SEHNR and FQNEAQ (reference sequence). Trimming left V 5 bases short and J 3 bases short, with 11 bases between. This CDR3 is CASSRRTFYEQYF. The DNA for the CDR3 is TGTGCCAGCAGCCGAAGGACATTCTACGAGCAGTACTTC.

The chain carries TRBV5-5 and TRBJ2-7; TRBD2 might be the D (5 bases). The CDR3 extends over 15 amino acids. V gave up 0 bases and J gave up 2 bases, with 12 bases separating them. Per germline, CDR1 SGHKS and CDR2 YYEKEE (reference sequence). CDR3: CASSLVNERTYEQYF. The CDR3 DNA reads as TGTGCCAGCAGCTTGGTGAATGAGCGGACCTACGAGCAGTACTTC. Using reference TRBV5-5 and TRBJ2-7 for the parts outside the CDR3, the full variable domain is DAGVTQSPTHLIKTRGQQVTLRCSPISGHKSVSWYQQVLGQGPQFIFQYYEKEERGRGNFPDRFSARQFPNYSSELNVNALLLGDSALYLCASSLVNERTYEQYFGPGTRLTVT.

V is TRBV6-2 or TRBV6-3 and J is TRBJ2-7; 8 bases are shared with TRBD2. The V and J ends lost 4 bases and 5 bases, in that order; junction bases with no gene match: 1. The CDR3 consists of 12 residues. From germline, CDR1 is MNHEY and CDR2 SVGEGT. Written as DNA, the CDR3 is TGTGCCAGCAGTTTCGGGGGGGACGAGCAGTACTTC. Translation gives CASSFGGDEQYF.

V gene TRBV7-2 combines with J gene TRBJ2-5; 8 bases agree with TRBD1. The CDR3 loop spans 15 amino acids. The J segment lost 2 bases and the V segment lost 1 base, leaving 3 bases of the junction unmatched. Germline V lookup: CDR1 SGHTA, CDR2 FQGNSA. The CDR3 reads CASSLGTGIQETQYF. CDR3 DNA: TGTGCCAGCAGCTTAGGGACAGGGATACAAGAGACCCAGTACTTC.

The CDR3 spells CASSDPLRGPNEQFF. CDR3 nucleotide sequence: TGTGCCAGTAGTGACCCCTTGCGGGGCCCAAATGAGCAGTTCTTC. This chain links TRBV19 with TRBJ2-1, with D possibly matching TRBD2 (6 bases). Trimming took off 5 bases at V and 7 bases at J, with 18 bases between the two ends. CDR1 and CDR2 (germline): LNHDA, SQIVND (reference sequence). This CDR3 spans 15 amino acids.

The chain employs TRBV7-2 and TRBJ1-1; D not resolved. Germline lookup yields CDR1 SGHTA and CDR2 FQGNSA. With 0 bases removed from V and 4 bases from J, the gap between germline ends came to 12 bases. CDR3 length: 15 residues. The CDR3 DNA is TGTGCCAGCAGCTTAGCTTCGCGGCAACCCACTGAAGCTTTCTTT. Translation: CASSLASRQPTEAFF.

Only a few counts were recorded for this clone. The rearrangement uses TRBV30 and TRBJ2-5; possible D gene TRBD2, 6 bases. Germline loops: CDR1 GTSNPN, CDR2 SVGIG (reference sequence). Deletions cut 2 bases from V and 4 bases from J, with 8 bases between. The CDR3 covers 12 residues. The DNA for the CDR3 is TGTGCCTGGAGTAAACTAGCAGAGACCCAGTACTTC. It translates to CAWSKLAETQYF.

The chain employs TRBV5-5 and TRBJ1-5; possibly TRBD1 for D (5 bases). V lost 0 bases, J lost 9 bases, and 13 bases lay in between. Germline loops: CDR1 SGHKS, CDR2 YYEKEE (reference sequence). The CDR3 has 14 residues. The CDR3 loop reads CASSLGDGSWPQHF. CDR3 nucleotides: TGTGCCAGCAGCTTGGGGGACGGGAGTTGGCCCCAGCATTTT.

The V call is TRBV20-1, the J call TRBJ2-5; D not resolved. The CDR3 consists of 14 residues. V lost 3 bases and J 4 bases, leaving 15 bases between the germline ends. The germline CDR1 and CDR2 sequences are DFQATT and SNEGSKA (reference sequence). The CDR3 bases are TGCAGTGCTAGTCTGCGAGCTACGCGAGAGACCCAGTACTTC. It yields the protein CSASLRATRETQYF.

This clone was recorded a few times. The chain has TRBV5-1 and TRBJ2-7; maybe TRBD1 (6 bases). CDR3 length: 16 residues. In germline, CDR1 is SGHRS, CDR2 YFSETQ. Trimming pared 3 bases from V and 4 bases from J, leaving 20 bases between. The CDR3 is CASSSSDRSEVYEQYF. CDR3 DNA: TGCGCCAGCAGCTCTTCCGACAGGTCGGAAGTTTACGAGCAGTACTTC.

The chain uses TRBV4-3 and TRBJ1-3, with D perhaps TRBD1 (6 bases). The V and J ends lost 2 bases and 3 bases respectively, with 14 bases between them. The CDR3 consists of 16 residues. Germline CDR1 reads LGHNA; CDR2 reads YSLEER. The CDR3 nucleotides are TGCGCCAGCAGCCAACTCGTAGGGGGATTTGGAAACACCATATATTTT. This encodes CASSQLVGGFGNTIYF.

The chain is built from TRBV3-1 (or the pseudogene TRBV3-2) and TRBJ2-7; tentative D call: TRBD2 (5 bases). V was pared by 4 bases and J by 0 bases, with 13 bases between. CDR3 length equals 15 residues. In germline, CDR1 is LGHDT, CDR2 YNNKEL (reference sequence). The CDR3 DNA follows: TGTGCCAGCAGCCCCCGGACTGGTGTCTCCTACGAGCAGTACTTC. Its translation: CASSPRTGVSYEQYF.

CDR3 nucleotides: TGTGCCAGCAGCCCCATCGTCAGCGGGAGTTACAATGAGCAGTTCTTC. This codes for CASSPIVSGSYNEQFF. The rearrangement uses TRBV9 and TRBJ2-1, with 8 bases identical to TRBD2. The ends lost 4 bases at V and 4 bases at J; junction bases unmatched: 10. This CDR3 comprises 16 residues. The V gene's germline CDR1 is SGDLS and CDR2 YYNGEE. The full variable domain, in which reference TRBV9 and TRBJ2-1 provide the parts outside the CDR3, is DSGVTQTPKHLITATGQRVTLRCSPRSGDLSVYWYQQSLDQGLQFLIQYYNGEERAKGNILERFSAQQFPDLHSELNLSSLELGDSALYFCASSPIVSGSYNEQFFGPGTRLTVL.